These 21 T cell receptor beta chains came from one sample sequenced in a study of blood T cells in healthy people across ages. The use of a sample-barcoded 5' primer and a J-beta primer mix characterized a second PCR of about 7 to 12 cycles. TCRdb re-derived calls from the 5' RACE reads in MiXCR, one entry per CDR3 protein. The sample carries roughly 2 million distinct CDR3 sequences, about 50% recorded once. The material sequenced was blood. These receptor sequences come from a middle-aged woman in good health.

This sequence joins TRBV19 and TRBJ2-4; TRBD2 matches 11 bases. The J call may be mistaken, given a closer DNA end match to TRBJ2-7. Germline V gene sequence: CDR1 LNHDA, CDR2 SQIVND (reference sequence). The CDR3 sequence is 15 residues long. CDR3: CASSILAGGSYEQYF. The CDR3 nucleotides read TGTGCCAGTAGTATCCTAGCGGGGGGATCCTACGAGCAGTACTTC.

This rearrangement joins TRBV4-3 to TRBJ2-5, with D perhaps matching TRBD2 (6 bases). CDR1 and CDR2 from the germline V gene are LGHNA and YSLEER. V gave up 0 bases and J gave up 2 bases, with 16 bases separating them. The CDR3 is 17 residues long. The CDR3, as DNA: TGCGCCAGCAGCCAAGATTGGGCGGGGTTCCCGCAAGAGACCCAGTACTTC. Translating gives CASSQDWAGFPQETQYF.

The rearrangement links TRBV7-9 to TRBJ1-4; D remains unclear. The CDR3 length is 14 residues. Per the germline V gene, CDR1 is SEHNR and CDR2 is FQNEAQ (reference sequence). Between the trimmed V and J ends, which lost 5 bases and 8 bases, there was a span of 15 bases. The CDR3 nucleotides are TGTGCCAGCAGCCCCGGGTCTTACCAGGAAAAACTGTTTTTT. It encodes CASSPGSYQEKLFF.

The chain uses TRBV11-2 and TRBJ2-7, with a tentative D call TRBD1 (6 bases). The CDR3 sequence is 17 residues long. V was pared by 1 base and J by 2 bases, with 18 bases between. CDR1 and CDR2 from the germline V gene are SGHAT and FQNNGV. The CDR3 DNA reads TGTGCCAGCAGCTTAGTTCCCCACAGGGTCGGGGCCTACGAGCAGTACTTC. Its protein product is CASSLVPHRVGAYEQYF.

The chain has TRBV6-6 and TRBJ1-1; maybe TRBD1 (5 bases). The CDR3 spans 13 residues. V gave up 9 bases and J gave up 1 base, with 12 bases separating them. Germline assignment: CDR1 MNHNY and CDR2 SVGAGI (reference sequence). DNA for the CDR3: TGTGCCAGTCGGACCGACAGGAACACTGAAGCTTTCTTT. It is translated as CASRTDRNTEAFF.

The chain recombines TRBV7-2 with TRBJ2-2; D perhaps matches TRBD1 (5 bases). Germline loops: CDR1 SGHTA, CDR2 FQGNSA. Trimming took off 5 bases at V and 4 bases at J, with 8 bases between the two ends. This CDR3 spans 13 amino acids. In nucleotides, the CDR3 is TGTGCCAGCAGCGCAGGGTTCACCGGGGAGCTGTTTTTT. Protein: CASSAGFTGELFF.

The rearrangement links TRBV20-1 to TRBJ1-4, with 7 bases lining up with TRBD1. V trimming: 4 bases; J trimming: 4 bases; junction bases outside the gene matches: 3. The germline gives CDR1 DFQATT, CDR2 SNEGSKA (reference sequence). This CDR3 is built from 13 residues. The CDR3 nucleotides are TGCAGTGCTATGTACAGGGGTAATGAAAAACTGTTTTTT. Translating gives CSAMYRGNEKLFF.

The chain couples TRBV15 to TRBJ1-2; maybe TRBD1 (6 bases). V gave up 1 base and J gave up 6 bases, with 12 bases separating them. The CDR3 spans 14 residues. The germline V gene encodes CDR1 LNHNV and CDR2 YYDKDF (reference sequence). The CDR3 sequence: CATSRATGLDGYTF. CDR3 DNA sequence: TGTGCCACCAGCAGAGCCACAGGGCTGGATGGCTACACCTTC.

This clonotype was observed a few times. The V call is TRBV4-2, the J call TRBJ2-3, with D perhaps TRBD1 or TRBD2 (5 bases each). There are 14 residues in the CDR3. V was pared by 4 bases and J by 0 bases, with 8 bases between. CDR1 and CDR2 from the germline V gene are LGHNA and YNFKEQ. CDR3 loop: CASSLGESTDTQYF. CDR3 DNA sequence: TGTGCCAGCAGCCTGGGGGAGAGCACAGATACGCAGTATTTT.

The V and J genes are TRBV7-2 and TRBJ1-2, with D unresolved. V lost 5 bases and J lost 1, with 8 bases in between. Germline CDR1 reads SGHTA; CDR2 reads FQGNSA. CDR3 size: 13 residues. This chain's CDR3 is CASSTGNNYGYTF. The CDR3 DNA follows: TGTGCCAGCAGCACCGGGAATAACTATGGCTACACCTTC.

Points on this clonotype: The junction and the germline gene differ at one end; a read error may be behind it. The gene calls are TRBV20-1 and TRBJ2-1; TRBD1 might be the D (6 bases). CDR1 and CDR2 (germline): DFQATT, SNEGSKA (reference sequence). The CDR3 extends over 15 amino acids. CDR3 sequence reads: CSAIPGHSTYDEQFF. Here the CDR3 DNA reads TGCAGTGCTATCCCGGGACACTCTACCTACGATGAGCAGTTCTTC.

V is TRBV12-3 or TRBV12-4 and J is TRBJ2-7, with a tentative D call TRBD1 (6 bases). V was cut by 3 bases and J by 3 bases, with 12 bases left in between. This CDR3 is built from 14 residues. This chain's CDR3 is CASSFTGLFYEQYF. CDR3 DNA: TGTGCCAGCAGTTTTACAGGGCTTTTCTACGAGCAGTACTTC.

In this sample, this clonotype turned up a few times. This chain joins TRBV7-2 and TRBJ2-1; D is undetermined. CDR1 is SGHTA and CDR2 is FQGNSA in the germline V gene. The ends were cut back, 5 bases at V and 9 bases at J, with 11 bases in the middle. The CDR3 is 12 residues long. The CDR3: CASSAELLEQFF. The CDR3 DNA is TGTGCCAGCAGCGCAGAACTTCTTGAGCAGTTCTTC.

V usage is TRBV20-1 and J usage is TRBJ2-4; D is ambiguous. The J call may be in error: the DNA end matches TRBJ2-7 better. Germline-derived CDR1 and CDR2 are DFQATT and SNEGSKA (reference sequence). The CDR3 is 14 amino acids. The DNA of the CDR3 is TGCAGTGCTAGAGATCAACTCGTGAACTACGAGCAGTACTTC. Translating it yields CSARDQLVNYEQYF.

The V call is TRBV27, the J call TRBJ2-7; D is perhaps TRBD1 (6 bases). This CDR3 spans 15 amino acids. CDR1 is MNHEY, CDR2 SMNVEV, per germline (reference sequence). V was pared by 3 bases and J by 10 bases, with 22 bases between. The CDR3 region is CASSFGSRGQEAQYF. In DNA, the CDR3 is TGTGCCAGCAGTTTTGGCAGCAGGGGCCAAGAGGCCCAGTACTTC.

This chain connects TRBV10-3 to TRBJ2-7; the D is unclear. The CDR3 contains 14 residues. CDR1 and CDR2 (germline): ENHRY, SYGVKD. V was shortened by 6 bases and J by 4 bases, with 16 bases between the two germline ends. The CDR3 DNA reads TGTGCCATCAGACCAACAACGGACGGGTACGAGCAGTACTTC. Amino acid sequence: CAIRPTTDGYEQYF.

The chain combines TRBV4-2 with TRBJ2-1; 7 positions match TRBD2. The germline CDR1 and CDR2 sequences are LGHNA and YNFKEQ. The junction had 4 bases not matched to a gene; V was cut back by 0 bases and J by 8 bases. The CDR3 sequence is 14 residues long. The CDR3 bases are TGTGCCAGCAGCCAAGATCTGGGAGGGTATGAGCAGTTCTTC. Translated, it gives CASSQDLGGYEQFF.

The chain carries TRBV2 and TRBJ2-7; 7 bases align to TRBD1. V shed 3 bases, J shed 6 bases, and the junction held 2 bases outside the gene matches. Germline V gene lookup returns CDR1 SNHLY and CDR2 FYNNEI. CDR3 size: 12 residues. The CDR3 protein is CASSETGIEQYF. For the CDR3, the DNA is TGTGCCAGCAGTGAGACAGGGATCGAGCAGTACTTC.

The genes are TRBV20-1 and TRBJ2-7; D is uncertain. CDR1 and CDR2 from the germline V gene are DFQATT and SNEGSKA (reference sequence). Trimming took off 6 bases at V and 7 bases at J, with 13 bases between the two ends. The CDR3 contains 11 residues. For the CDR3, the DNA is TGCAGTGCAAACAAGTTTTGGGAGCAGTACTTC. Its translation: CSANKFWEQYF.

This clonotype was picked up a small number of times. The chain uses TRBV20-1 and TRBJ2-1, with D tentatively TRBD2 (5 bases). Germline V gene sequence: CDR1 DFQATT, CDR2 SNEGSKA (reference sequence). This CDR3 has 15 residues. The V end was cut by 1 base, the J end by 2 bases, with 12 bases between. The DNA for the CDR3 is TGCAGTGCTAGAGTCCCCGCGAGGGCCTACAATGAGCAGTTCTTC. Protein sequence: CSARVPARAYNEQFF.

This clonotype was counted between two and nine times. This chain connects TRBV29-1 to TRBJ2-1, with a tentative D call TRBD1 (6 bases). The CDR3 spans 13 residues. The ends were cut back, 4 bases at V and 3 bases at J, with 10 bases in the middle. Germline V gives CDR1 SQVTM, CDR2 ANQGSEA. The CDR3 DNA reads TGCAGCGTTGTAAGAGGGGGCTACAATGAGCAGTTCTTC. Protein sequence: CSVVRGGYNEQFF.